This T cell receptor beta chain was sequenced for a study of T cells in tuberculosis. After thawing and overnight rest, PBMC were stained with GMM-loaded CD1B tetramer, viability dye and anti-CD3 for sorting. The CD1B tetramers carried C32 glucose monomycolate purified from Rhodococcus equi. Trimming left V 1 base short and J 0 bases short, with 7 bases between. This CDR3 has 15 amino acids. From germline, CDR1 is LNHNV and CDR2 YYDKDF (reference sequence). Assay used: immunoSEQ multiplex PCR; TCRdb lists only in-frame clones, some missing. The sample gives 70,000 to 95,000 clones, approximately 90% of which show up once; approximately 2% is in the top ten.

The specimen was CD1b-GMM tetramer-negative cells sorted from PBMCs. V and J are TRBV15 and TRBJ2-1, with D maybe TRBD2 (5 bases). The sequence was collected from an adult woman with latent tuberculosis. CDR3 loop: CATSRAGSSYNEQFF. The CDR3 DNA sequence: TGTGCCACCAGCAGAGCGGGGAGCTCCTACAATGAGCAGTTCTTC.